What follows are 7 T cell receptor beta chains derived from one specimen sequenced in a study of blood T cell repertoires in COVID-19. Only in-frame clones appear in the TCRdb table, and some are missing; sequencing was by immunoSEQ multiplex PCR. The sample yields 70,000 to 75,000 clones, 70% to 85% seen once. The sequenced material came from peripheral blood. These receptors were collected from a man in his fifties or sixties with active or convalescent COVID-19.

The chain joins TRBV7-9 to TRBJ2-7; D call uncertain. V was shortened by 5 bases and J by 5 bases, with 16 bases between the two germline ends. This CDR3 is built from 14 residues. Germline values: CDR1 SEHNR, CDR2 FQNEAQ (reference sequence). The CDR3 sequence: CASSPSSSVDEQYF. The CDR3 nucleotides read TGTGCCAGCAGCCCAAGCTCGAGCGTGGACGAGCAGTACTTC. Drawing the rest from reference TRBV7-9 and TRBJ2-7, the complete variable domain is DTGVSQNPRHKITKRGQNVTFRCDPISEHNRLYWYRQTLGQGPEFLTYFQNEAQLEKSRLLSDRFSAERPKGSFSTLEIQRTEQGDSAMYLCASSPSSSVDEQYFGPGTRLTVT.

This clone was counted a few times. The J gene is TRBJ1-1, the V gene TRBV7-8; 9 positions match TRBD1. V gave up 3 bases and J gave up 4 bases; unmatched junction bases: 0. The CDR3 consists of 13 residues. The germline V gene has CDR1 SGHVS and CDR2 FQNEAQ. Here the CDR3 DNA reads TGTGCCAGCAGCTTGACAGGGGGCACTGAAGCTTTCTTT. Residues: CASSLTGGTEAFF.

This chain connects TRBV7-2 to TRBJ2-6; the D is unclear. The CDR3 runs 15 residues. V gave up 1 base and J gave up 0 bases, with 4 bases separating them. CDR1 and CDR2 from the germline V gene are SGHTA and FQGNSA. The CDR3 spells CASSLGSSGANVLTF. The CDR3 coding sequence is TGTGCCAGCAGCTTAGGCAGCTCTGGGGCCAACGTCCTGACTTTC. Full variable domain (remainder filled in from reference TRBV7-2 and TRBJ2-6): GAGVSQSPSNKVTEKGKDVELRCDPISGHTALYWYRQSLGQGLEFLIYFQGNSAPDKSGLPSDRFSAERTGGSVSTLTIQRTQQEDSAVYLCASSLGSSGANVLTFGAGSRLTVL.

This clone was detected only once. The V and J genes are TRBV5-6 and TRBJ2-1; maybe TRBD1 (6 bases). The germline V gene has CDR1 SGHDT and CDR2 YYEEEE. V lost 0 bases, J lost 0 bases, and 7 bases lay in between. This CDR3 spans 15 amino acids. The CDR3, as DNA: TGTGCCAGCAGCTTGGGAGGGGGCTCCTACAATGAGCAGTTCTTC. This codes for CASSLGGGSYNEQFF.

V is TRBV11-3 and J is TRBJ2-7; 7 bases agree with TRBD2. The CDR3 is 14 residues long. From germline, CDR1 is SGHNT and CDR2 YENEEA. J was trimmed by 5 bases and V by 4 bases; bases with no gene match: 8. DNA for the CDR3: TGTGCCAGCAGCTACCGGGGGGAAGAAGACGAGCAGTACTTC. Protein: CASSYRGEEDEQYF.

The J gene is TRBJ2-7, the V gene TRBV5-4; D call uncertain. Trimming took 0 bases from V and 6 from J, leaving 10 bases between them. Germline CDR1 reads SGHNT; CDR2 reads YYREEE (reference sequence). The CDR3 sequence is 13 residues long. The CDR3 bases are TGTGCCAGCAGCTTGGGGCAGGCTGGCGAGCAGTACTTC. Translation gives CASSLGQAGEQYF.

This clone is a singleton in its sample. The V gene is TRBV10-3, the J gene TRBJ1-1; D call uncertain. The CDR3 has 15 amino acids. The V end lost 4 bases, the J end lost 0 bases, and 12 bases lay between the germline ends. Germline-derived CDR1 and CDR2 are ENHRY and SYGVKD. The CDR3 sequence is CAISGRSGVNTEAFF. The CDR3 DNA sequence: TGTGCCATCAGTGGAAGAAGCGGGGTGAACACTGAAGCTTTCTTT.